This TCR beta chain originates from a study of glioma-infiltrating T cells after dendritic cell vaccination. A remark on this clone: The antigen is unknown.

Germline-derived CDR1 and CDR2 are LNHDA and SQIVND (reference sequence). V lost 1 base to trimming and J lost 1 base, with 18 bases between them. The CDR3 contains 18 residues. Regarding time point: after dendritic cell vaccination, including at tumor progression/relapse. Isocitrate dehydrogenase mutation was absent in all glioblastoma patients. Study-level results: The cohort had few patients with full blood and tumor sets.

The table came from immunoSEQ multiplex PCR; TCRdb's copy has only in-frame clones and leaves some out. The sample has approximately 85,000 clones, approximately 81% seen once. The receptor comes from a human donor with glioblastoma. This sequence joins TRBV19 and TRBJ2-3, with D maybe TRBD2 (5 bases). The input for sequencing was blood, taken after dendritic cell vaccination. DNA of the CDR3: TGTGCCAGTAGTATAGGGAGCTTGAGGGATGGAGGCACAGATACGCAGTATTTT. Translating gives CASSIGSLRDGGTDTQYF.